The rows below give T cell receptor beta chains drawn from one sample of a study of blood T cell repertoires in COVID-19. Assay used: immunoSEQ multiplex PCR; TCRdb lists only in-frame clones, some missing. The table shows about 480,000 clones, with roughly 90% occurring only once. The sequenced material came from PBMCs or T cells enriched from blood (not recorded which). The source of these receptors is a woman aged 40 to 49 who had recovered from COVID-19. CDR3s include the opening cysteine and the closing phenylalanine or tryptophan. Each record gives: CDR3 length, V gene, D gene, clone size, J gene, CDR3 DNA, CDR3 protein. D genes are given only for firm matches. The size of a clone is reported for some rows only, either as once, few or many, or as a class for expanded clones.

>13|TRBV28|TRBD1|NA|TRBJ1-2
TGTGCCAGCAGAACCGGACAGGACTATGGCTACACCTTC
CASRTGQDYGYTF
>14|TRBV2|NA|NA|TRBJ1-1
TGTGCCAGCAGTGAACGGGGCAACAGGGTTCGGGCTTTCTTT
CASSERGNRVRAFF
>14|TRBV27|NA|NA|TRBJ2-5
TGTGCCAGCAGTTTATATCCTCTCGTTAAGACCCAGTACTTC
CASSLYPLVKTQYF
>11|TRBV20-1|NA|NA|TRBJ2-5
TGCAGTGCTACCCACGGAGAGACCCAGTACTTC
CSATHGETQYF
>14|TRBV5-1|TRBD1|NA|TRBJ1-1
TGCGCCAGCAGCTTACAGGGGGCACACACTGAAGCTTTCTTT
CASSLQGAHTEAFF
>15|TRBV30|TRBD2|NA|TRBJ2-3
TGTGCCTGGGCACCTGGACTAGCGGGAGCAGATACGCAGTATTTT
CAWAPGLAGADTQYF
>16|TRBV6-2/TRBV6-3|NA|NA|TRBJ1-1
TGTGCCAGCAGTTACGCCCAGACTGCTGGGAACACTGAAGCTTTCTTT
CASSYAQTAGNTEAFF
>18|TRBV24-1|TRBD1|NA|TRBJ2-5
TGTGCCACCAGTGATCTAGCCTCTGGGACAGGCCTAGGCGAGGCCCAGTACTTC
CATSDLASGTGLGEAQYF
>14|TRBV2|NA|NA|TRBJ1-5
TGTGCCAGCAGTGAAGTCAGGGAAAGACAGCCCCAGCATTTT
CASSEVRERQPQHF
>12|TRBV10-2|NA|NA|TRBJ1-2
TGCGCCAGCAGTGAACGCAGCTATGGCTACACCTTC
CASSERSYGYTF
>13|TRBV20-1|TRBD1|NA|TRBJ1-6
TGCAGTGCTCGTGGACAGGGGGGTTCACCCCTCCACTTT
CSARGQGGSPLHF
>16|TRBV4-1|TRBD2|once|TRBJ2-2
TGCGCCAGCAGCCAAAAGCGGGGGGTCGAGACCGGGGAGCTGTTTTTT
CASSQKRGVETGELFF
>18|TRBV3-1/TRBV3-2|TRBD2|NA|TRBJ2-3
TGTGCCAGCAGCCAAATAGTTAGCGGGAGAGGGCCCACAGATACGCAGTATTTT
CASSQIVSGRGPTDTQYF
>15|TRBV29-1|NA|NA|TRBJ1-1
TGCAGCGTCGGGGGGATACGAGGGCTGGGCACTGAAGCTTTCTTT
CSVGGIRGLGTEAFF
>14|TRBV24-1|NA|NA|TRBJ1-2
TGTGCCACCAGTGGTGAACTTCTGAACTATGGCTACACCTTC
CATSGELLNYGYTF
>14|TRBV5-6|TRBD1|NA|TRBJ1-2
TGTGCCAGCAGCTGGGGACAGGGGGCAATTGGCTACACCTTC
CASSWGQGAIGYTF